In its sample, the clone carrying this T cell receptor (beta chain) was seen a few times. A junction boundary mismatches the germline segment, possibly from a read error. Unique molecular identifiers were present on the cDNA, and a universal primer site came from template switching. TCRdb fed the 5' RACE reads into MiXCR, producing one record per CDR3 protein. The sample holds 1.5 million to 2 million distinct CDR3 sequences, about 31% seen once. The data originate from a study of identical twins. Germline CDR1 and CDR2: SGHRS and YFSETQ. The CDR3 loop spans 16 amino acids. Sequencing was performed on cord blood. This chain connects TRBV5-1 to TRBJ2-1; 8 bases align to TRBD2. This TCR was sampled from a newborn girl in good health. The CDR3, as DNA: TGCGCCAGCGGCTACAGACTAGCGAGATCCTACAACGAGCAGTTCTTC. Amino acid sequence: CASGYRLARSYNEQFF.